This record covers a single TCR beta chain. These data belong to a study of shared T cell receptors in the human thymus. Sequenced by immunoSEQ multiplex PCR; TCRdb stores in-frame clones only, minus some. The repertoire holds a few hundred thousand clones, with approximately 95% as singletons. V lost 2 bases to trimming and J lost 0 bases, with 15 bases between them. Germline V gene sequence: CDR1 SGHRS, CDR2 YFSETQ. There are 16 residues in the CDR3. This clonotype originated in a human donor. This chain uses TRBV5-1 with TRBJ2-7; D gene unclear. Input material: thymocytes. The CDR3 nucleotides are TGCGCCAGCAGCTTCCCCGAAGCGCCGAGCTCCTACGAGCAGTACTTC. This sequence encodes CASSFPEAPSSYEQYF.